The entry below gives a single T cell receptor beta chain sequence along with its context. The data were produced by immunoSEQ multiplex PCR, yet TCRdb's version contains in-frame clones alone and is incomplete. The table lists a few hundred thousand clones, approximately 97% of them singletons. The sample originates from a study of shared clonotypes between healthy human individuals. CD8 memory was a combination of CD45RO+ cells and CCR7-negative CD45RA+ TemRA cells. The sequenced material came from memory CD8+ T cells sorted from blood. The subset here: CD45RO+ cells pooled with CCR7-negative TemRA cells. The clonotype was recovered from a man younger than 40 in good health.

The CDR3 DNA is TGTGCCAGCTCACGGGGACTGGAATCCTACAATGAGCAGTTCTTC. Its translation is CASSRGLESYNEQFF. This chain links TRBV18 with TRBJ2-1; D is perhaps TRBD2 (6 bases). V shed 4 bases and J shed 1 base, with 11 bases lying between them. The CDR3 extends over 15 amino acids. The V gene's germline CDR1 is KGHSH and CDR2 LQKENI.